The 27 T cell receptor beta chains reported below all come from one sample, sequenced in a study of technical replicates of blood from four donors. Sequencing was performed with immunoSEQ multiplex PCR; in TCRdb, only in-frame clones are kept and a portion is missing. The sample shows 7,500 to 9,500 clones, 91% of them seen only once. The sample taken for sequencing was PBMCs. Receptors were obtained from a human donor in good health.

The rearrangement joins TRBV5-1 to TRBJ2-2, with TRBD1 matching 8 bases. Germline lookup yields CDR1 SGHRS and CDR2 YFSETQ. This CDR3 spans 14 amino acids. The V gene end was trimmed by 6 bases and the J gene end by 6 bases; junction bases not matched to a gene: 7. The CDR3 region has the DNA TGCGCCAGCACGGACAGGGCGATCGCCGGGGAGCTGTTTTTT. This sequence encodes CASTDRAIAGELFF. Looking up the rest from reference TRBV5-1 and TRBJ2-2 gives the full variable domain: KAGVTQTPRYLIKTRGQQVTLSCSPISGHRSVSWYQQTPGQGLQFLFEYFSETQRNKGNFPGRFSGRQFSNSRSEMNVSTLELGDSALYLCASTDRAIAGELFFGEGSRLTVL.

V gene TRBV29-1 combines with J gene TRBJ2-1; a weak D match, TRBD2 (6 bases). The V end was cut by 3 bases, the J end by 1 base, with 10 bases between. Germline CDR1 and CDR2: SQVTM and ANQGSEA. CDR3 length: 14 amino acids. The CDR3: CSVDRLGSYNEQFF. In DNA, the CDR3 is TGCAGCGTTGACCGACTAGGGTCCTACAATGAGCAGTTCTTC.

V gene TRBV18 combines with J gene TRBJ1-1; TRBD1 might be the D (6 bases). The CDR3 totals 15 residues. CDR1 and CDR2 (germline): KGHSH, LQKENI. Trimming left V 5 bases short and J 0 bases short, with 13 bases between. The CDR3 DNA follows: TGTGCCAGCTCAGACAGGACAGAGATGAACACTGAAGCTTTCTTT. It codes for CASSDRTEMNTEAFF.

The chain joins TRBV30 to TRBJ2-5; 7 bases agree with TRBD2. Germline V gives CDR1 GTSNPN, CDR2 SVGIG (reference sequence). The V and J ends lost 5 bases and 1 base, in that order; junction bases with no gene match: 7. This CDR3 has 14 amino acids. The CDR3 nucleotides read TGTGCCTGGGAGGCGGGGGAGTCCCAAGAGACCCAGTACTTC. Translation: CAWEAGESQETQYF.

The chain couples TRBV27 to TRBJ2-3; D gene ambiguous. The CDR3 runs to 13 residues. In germline, CDR1 is MNHEY, CDR2 SMNVEV (reference sequence). V lost 4 bases and J lost 0, with 5 bases in between. This chain's CDR3 is CASSSSSTDTQYF. The DNA of the CDR3 is TGTGCCAGCAGTTCTTCTAGCACAGATACGCAGTATTTT.

The chain links TRBV30 to TRBJ2-1, with 9 bases identical to TRBD2. The junction had 17 bases not matched to a gene; V was cut back by 3 bases and J by 8 bases. CDR3 size: 17 residues. Germline V lookup: CDR1 GTSNPN, CDR2 SVGIG (reference sequence). The CDR3 spells CAWRFGSSGSARYEQFF. In nucleotides, the CDR3 is TGTGCCTGGAGATTCGGGAGTAGCGGGAGCGCGAGATATGAGCAGTTCTTC. Combining the CDR3 with reference TRBV30 and TRBJ2-1 gives the whole variable domain SQTIHQWPATLVQPVGSPLSLECTVEGTSNPNLYWYRQAAGRGLQLLFYSVGIGQISSEVPQNLSASRPQDRQFILSSKKLLLSDSGFYLCAWRFGSSGSARYEQFFGPGTRLTVL.

Comment on this clone: The junction does not match germline at one end; this may be a read error. The chain carries TRBV2 and TRBJ2-1, with D perhaps matching TRBD2 (5 bases). The CDR3 sequence is 12 residues long. CDR1 SNHLY and CDR2 FYNNEI come from the germline V gene. The CDR3 bases are TGTGCCAGCAGACCTGACTACATTGAGCAGTTCTTC. Encoded protein: CASRPDYIEQFF.

The rearrangement joins TRBV6-4 to TRBJ2-2, with 11 positions matching TRBD2. The ends lost 2 bases at V and 4 bases at J; junction bases unmatched: 0. Germline V gene data show CDR1 as MRHNA and CDR2 as SNTAGT. The CDR3 has 15 residues. For the CDR3, the DNA is TGTGCCAGCAGTGACACTAGCGGGAGCACCGGGGAGCTGTTTTTT. Its protein product is CASSDTSGSTGELFF.

This sequence joins TRBV19 and TRBJ2-2, with TRBD1 matching over 8 bases. The CDR3 contains 15 residues. The germline V gene encodes CDR1 LNHDA and CDR2 SQIVND (reference sequence). J was trimmed by 4 bases and V by 3 bases; bases with no gene match: 4. The CDR3 region is CASSIQGAITGELFF. In nucleotides, the CDR3 is TGTGCCAGTAGTATTCAGGGGGCAATCACCGGGGAGCTGTTTTTT. The complete variable domain, with remaining parts taken from reference TRBV19 and TRBJ2-2, reads DGGITQSPKYLFRKEGQNVTLSCEQNLNHDAMYWYRQDPGQGLRLIYYSQIVNDFQKGDIAEGYSVSREKKESFPLTVTSAQKNPTAFYLCASSIQGAITGELFFGEGSRLTVL.

This sequence joins TRBV7-6 and TRBJ2-7; the match to TRBD1 covers 7 bases. Germline CDR1 and CDR2: SGHVS and FNYEAQ. Germline trimming cut 4 bases from V and 6 bases from J; bases unmatched to any gene: 9. CDR3 length: 14 amino acids. CDR3 amino acids: CASSSPGQTCEQYF. Here the CDR3 DNA reads TGTGCCAGCAGCTCCCCGGGACAGACCTGCGAGCAGTACTTC.

The chain links TRBV6-1 to TRBJ2-2; D may be TRBD2 (6 bases). The CDR3 consists of 15 residues. From germline, CDR1 is MNHNS and CDR2 SASEGT. Trimming shortened V by 6 bases and J by 4 bases, and 15 bases separated the two germline ends. Here the CDR3 reads CASRLTTSFTGELFF. Here the CDR3 DNA reads TGTGCCAGCAGACTTACGACTAGTTTCACCGGGGAGCTGTTTTTT.

The chain links TRBV9 to TRBJ1-4; TRBD1 agrees at 8 bases. This CDR3 has 15 amino acids. Germline values: CDR1 SGDLS, CDR2 YYNGEE. Unmatched junction bases numbered 5, after V lost 0 bases and J lost 7 bases. The CDR3 DNA reads as TGTGCCAGCAGCGTAGGGACAGGGCAGGGTGAAAAACTGTTTTTT. Its translation is CASSVGTGQGEKLFF.

The gene calls are TRBV6-6 and TRBJ1-2; no definite D call. Germline assignment: CDR1 MNHNY and CDR2 SVGAGI (reference sequence). V shed 6 bases and J shed 11 bases, with 25 bases lying between them. CDR3 length: 15 amino acids. CDR3 DNA: TGTGCCAGCAGACCTTCTTCCGGGTCCCACTCGTCATACACCTTC. This codes for CASRPSSGSHSSYTF.

V and J are TRBV9 and TRBJ2-7; 9 positions agree with TRBD2. Per the germline V gene, CDR1 is SGDLS and CDR2 is YYNGEE. Trimming took 5 bases from V and 6 from J; bases not matched to a gene: 6. The CDR3 spans 13 residues. The CDR3 reads CASSSGRFSEQYF. The CDR3 nucleotides read TGTGCCAGCAGTAGCGGGAGATTTTCCGAGCAGTACTTC.

The chain carries TRBV7-6 and TRBJ2-7; 13 bases map to TRBD2. Germline V gene sequence: CDR1 SGHVS, CDR2 FNYEAQ. V lost 5 bases and J lost 1; bases outside the gene matches: 5. The CDR3 runs to 16 residues. The CDR3 sequence is CASSPLLAGGSYEQYF. The DNA for the CDR3 is TGTGCCAGCAGCCCCCTACTAGCGGGAGGGTCCTACGAGCAGTACTTC.

The rearrangement uses TRBV29-1 and TRBJ1-2; 10 bases line up with TRBD1. This CDR3 region has 13 residues. The germline gives CDR1 SQVTM, CDR2 ANQGSEA. V shed 4 bases and J 4 bases; nucleotides not matched to a gene: 3. Here the CDR3 reads CSVAGTGVYGYTF. DNA for the CDR3: TGCAGCGTTGCGGGGACAGGGGTCTATGGCTACACCTTC.

This sequence joins TRBV7-9 and TRBJ2-7; perhaps TRBD1 as D (6 bases). Trimming shortened V by 5 bases and J by 3 bases, and 14 bases separated the two germline ends. Germline CDR1 reads SEHNR; CDR2 reads FQNEAQ (reference sequence). This CDR3 region has 14 residues. The CDR3 coding sequence is TGTGCCAGCAGCGGGACGGGACATAACTACGAGCAGTACTTC. Its protein product is CASSGTGHNYEQYF. Looking up the rest from reference TRBV7-9 and TRBJ2-7 gives the full variable domain: DTGVSQNPRHKITKRGQNVTFRCDPISEHNRLYWYRQTLGQGPEFLTYFQNEAQLEKSRLLSDRFSAERPKGSFSTLEIQRTEQGDSAMYLCASSGTGHNYEQYFGPGTRLTVT.

V gene TRBV30 combines with J gene TRBJ2-7; 9 bases align to TRBD1. Germline-derived CDR1 and CDR2 are GTSNPN and SVGIG (reference sequence). J gave up 2 bases and V 0 bases, and 2 bases lay outside the gene matches. This CDR3 has 14 amino acids. For the CDR3, the DNA is TGTGCCTGGAGTGTAGGGACAGGGCCCTACGAGCAGTACTTC. This sequence encodes CAWSVGTGPYEQYF.

J is TRBJ2-7 and V is TRBV6-6, with 9 positions matching TRBD1. CDR1 and CDR2 (germline): MNHNY, SVGAGI (reference sequence). The CDR3 runs to 15 residues. V dropped 6 bases and J dropped 3; count of bases not matched to a gene: 9. CDR3 region: CASRPEQGADYEQYF. DNA of the CDR3: TGTGCCAGCAGACCCGAACAGGGGGCGGACTACGAGCAGTACTTC.

This clone was counted once. The rearrangement uses TRBV25-1 and TRBJ2-7, with 11 positions matching TRBD1. Trimming removed 6 bases from V and 2 bases from J; junction bases left unmatched: 3. CDR1 and CDR2 (germline): MGHDK, SYGVNS. This CDR3 comprises 14 residues. The CDR3 nucleotides are TGTGCCAGCAGGGAGGGACAGGGGGCCTACGAGCAGTACTTC. Translation: CASREGQGAYEQYF.

The chain carries TRBV28 and TRBJ2-5; tentatively, D is TRBD2 (6 bases). V lost 4 bases and J lost 5, with 20 bases in between. Per the germline V gene, CDR1 is MDHEN and CDR2 is SYDVKM. The CDR3 covers 16 residues. The CDR3 spells CASSSPELAFGETQYF. Here the CDR3 DNA reads TGTGCCAGCAGTTCGCCCGAACTAGCATTCGGGGAGACCCAGTACTTC.

The genes are TRBV19 and TRBJ1-2; no definite D call. This CDR3 is 15 amino acids long. Looked up from germline, CDR1 is LNHDA and CDR2 is SQIVND (reference sequence). V was trimmed by 6 bases and J by 7 bases, leaving 21 bases between them. DNA for the CDR3: TGTGCCAGTAGCCTGAACGAGGCAGAGGTAGCTGGCTACACCTTC. Translating it yields CASSLNEAEVAGYTF.

The V call is TRBV28, the J call TRBJ2-2; 10 bases line up with TRBD2. With 2 bases clipped from V and 4 bases from J, the junction kept 13 bases outside the gene matches. The CDR3 spans 19 residues. The V gene's germline CDR1 is MDHEN and CDR2 SYDVKM. The CDR3 coding sequence is TGTGCCAGCAGTTTAGGGGGCCTAGCGGGAGTCTGGGGCACCGGGGAGCTGTTTTTT. Residues: CASSLGGLAGVWGTGELFF.

CDR3 sequence: CSVEVNAGGSQETQYF. CDR3 DNA: TGCAGCGTTGAAGTTAATGCGGGAGGGAGCCAAGAGACCCAGTACTTC. The rearrangement links TRBV29-1 to TRBJ2-5, with 9 bases aligning to TRBD2. The CDR3 has 16 amino acids. The V gene end was trimmed by 1 base and the J gene end by 1 base; junction bases not matched to a gene: 7. The germline V gene has CDR1 SQVTM and CDR2 ANQGSEA. Together with reference TRBV29-1 and TRBJ2-5, the CDR3 gives the full variable domain: SAVISQKPSRDICQRGTSLTIQCQVDSQVTMMFWYRQQPGQSLTLIATANQGSEATYESGFVIDKFPISRPNLTFSTLTVSNMSPEDSSIYLCSVEVNAGGSQETQYFGPGTRLLVL.

The CDR3 protein is CASSQDRTGSYEQYF. The CDR3 DNA reads as TGCGCCAGCAGCCAAGACCGCACCGGTTCCTACGAGCAGTACTTC. The J gene is TRBJ2-7, the V gene TRBV4-1, with unresolved D. There are 15 residues in the CDR3. The germline gives CDR1 MGHRA, CDR2 YSYEKL. Trimming removed 0 bases from V and 1 base from J, with 10 bases in between.

The chain carries TRBV11-1 and TRBJ1-4, with 10 bases identical to TRBD1. The CDR3 length is 14 residues. CDR1 and CDR2 from the germline V gene are SGHAT and FQDESV (reference sequence). After removal of 5 bases from V and 6 bases from J, the junction contained 3 bases not matched to a gene. DNA for the CDR3: TGTGCCAGCAGCCACGGGACAGGGGATGAAAAACTGTTTTTT. Amino acid sequence: CASSHGTGDEKLFF. The full variable domain, rest sourced from reference TRBV11-1 and TRBJ1-4, is EAEVAQSPRYKITEKSQAVAFWCDPISGHATLYWYRQILGQGPELLVQFQDESVVDDSQLPKDRFSAERLKGVDSTLKIQPAELGDSAMYLCASSHGTGDEKLFFGSGTQLSVL.

V usage is TRBV25-1 and J usage is TRBJ2-5, with 12 positions matching TRBD1. The J segment lost 5 bases and the V segment lost 2 bases, leaving 6 bases of the junction unmatched. The CDR3 loop spans 16 amino acids. Germline assignment: CDR1 MGHDK and CDR2 SYGVNS. The DNA for the CDR3 is TGTGCCAGCAGTGAACTAGGGACAGGGGGCATGGAGACCCAGTACTTC. This gives the protein CASSELGTGGMETQYF.